This TCR beta chain emerged from a study of shared clonotypes between healthy human individuals. Whole-study findings and limits: Limitation of the genetic and exposure-history diversity represented came from the few donors. Blood was the sole source, and tissue repertoires probably differ. Despite large depth, sorted-subset datasets appeared incompletely sequenced.

Source study methods: ImmunoSEQ gave junction-only sequences without quality scores, so filtering differed. Using immunoSEQ multiplex PCR, the repertoire was profiled, and TCRdb retains in-frame clones only, with some absent. V and J calls and clone size are as listed in that table; D and trimming were resolved from the DNA. In the table there are roughly 2.5 million clones, just over 90% of which are singletons. The CDR3 spans 14 residues. The J segment lost 5 bases and the V segment lost 4 bases, leaving 7 bases of the junction unmatched. Germline CDR1 reads SGHRS; CDR2 reads YFSETQ. As to this clone: As yet, its antigen is unknown.

The chain employs TRBV5-1 and TRBJ2-3; TRBD1 matches at 7 bases. Source material: naive CD4+ T cells sorted from blood. The subset denotes: CD45RA+ positively selected. The receptor was isolated from a man younger than 35 in good health. The CDR3, as DNA: TGCGCCAGCAGCGTAACAGGGGTGGGAGATACGCAGTATTTT. Protein: CASSVTGVGDTQYF.